Below are 15 T cell receptor beta chains sequenced from a single sample in a study of identical twins. TCRdb reprocessed the 5' RACE reads via MiXCR and lists one record per CDR3 protein. The repertoire holds nearly 650,000 distinct CDR3 sequences, with roughly 6.6% as singletons. A further study also used this sample, focusing on yellow fever vaccine responses in identical twins.

Source material: PBMCs. The receptors derive from a woman under 30 in good health.

This clonotype was picked up many times. V is TRBV28 and J is TRBJ2-4; 7 nucleotides align to TRBD1. The CDR3 has 17 residues. Germline CDR1 reads MDHEN; CDR2 reads SYDVKM. V dropped 6 bases and J dropped 0; count of bases not matched to a gene: 11. The CDR3 sequence: CASRDITGDLAKNIQYF. In DNA, the CDR3 is TGTGCCAGCAGGGATATTACAGGGGACCTAGCCAAAAACATTCAGTACTTC.

Ten or more counts support this clonotype. The CDR3 DNA follows: TGCGCCAGCAGCCAAGATCATCTAGGAGGATCCTACAATGAGCAGTTCTTC. As protein: CASSQDHLGGSYNEQFF. The chain is built from TRBV4-1 and TRBJ2-1; D may be TRBD2 (5 bases). Trimming shortened V by 0 bases and J by 1 base, and 13 bases separated the two germline ends. The CDR3 is 17 residues long. The germline V gene encodes CDR1 MGHRA and CDR2 YSYEKL.

This chain joins TRBV20-1 and TRBJ2-3; 10 bases are a match to TRBD2. V lost 2 bases, J lost 3 bases, and 2 bases stayed unmatched. This CDR3 spans 14 amino acids. The germline CDR1 and CDR2 sequences are DFQATT and SNEGSKA (reference sequence). CDR3 sequence (DNA): TGCAGTGCTAGAAATAGCGGGGGGACAGATACGCAGTATTTT. Translating gives CSARNSGGTDTQYF.

This clonotype was counted only a few times. This chain uses TRBV12-3 or TRBV12-4 with TRBJ2-3, with TRBD2 identical over 9 bases. The junction had 3 bases not matched to a gene; V was cut back by 4 bases and J by 1 base. CDR3 length equals 15 residues. The chain's CDR3 is CASSSSGRRTDTQYF. CDR3 DNA sequence: TGTGCCAGCAGTTCAAGCGGGAGGCGCACAGATACGCAGTATTTT.

The chain combines TRBV29-1 with TRBJ2-1; 10 nucleotides line up with TRBD2. The CDR3 contains 16 residues. Losses at the gene ends were 1 base for V and 0 bases for J; bases not matched to a gene: 3. CDR1 is SQVTM, CDR2 ANQGSEA, per germline. CDR3 coding DNA: TGCAGCGTTGAAGGGGTAGCGGGGGGCTCCTACAATGAGCAGTTCTTC. It is translated as CSVEGVAGGSYNEQFF.

The table lists this clonotype with many counts. V gene TRBV20-1 combines with J gene TRBJ2-1; 11 bases align to TRBD2. The V segment lost 5 bases and the J segment 3 bases; nucleotides outside the gene matches: 9. CDR3 length: 16 residues. The germline V gene has CDR1 DFQATT and CDR2 SNEGSKA (reference sequence). The CDR3 region has the DNA TGCAGTGCTCACGATACGGGACTAGCGGACTACAATGAGCAGTTCTTC. Its protein is CSAHDTGLADYNEQFF.

The rearrangement links TRBV20-1 to TRBJ2-7; 13 bases are shared with TRBD2. J lost 5 bases, V lost 5 bases, and 9 bases had no gene match. This CDR3 spans 15 amino acids. Germline values: CDR1 DFQATT, CDR2 SNEGSKA (reference sequence). CDR3 region: CSAGPLLAGGDEQYF. CDR3 DNA sequence: TGCAGTGCTGGGCCACTACTAGCGGGAGGGGACGAGCAGTACTTC.

This clonotype was observed a handful of times. The rearrangement joins TRBV28 to TRBJ2-7, with TRBD2 matching 12 bases. This CDR3 has 13 residues. CDR1 is MDHEN and CDR2 is SYDVKM in the germline V gene. Trimming cost V 6 bases and J 10 bases; bases outside gene matches: 7. CDR3 DNA sequence: TGTGCCAGCAGCTCGACTAGCGGGAGATTTCAGTACTTC. It is translated as CASSSTSGRFQYF.

At least ten counts were recorded for this clonotype. The chain employs TRBV5-6 and TRBJ2-5; 7 bases align to TRBD2. Trimming at V came to 2 bases and at J to 3 bases, leaving 4 bases not matched to a gene. CDR3 length equals 14 residues. Germline V CDR1 and CDR2: SGHDT, YYEEEE. DNA for the CDR3: TGTGCCAGCAGCTTCGGTGGGGGGGAAGAGACCCAGTACTTC. It translates to CASSFGGGEETQYF.

A few counts support this clonotype. The V gene is TRBV9, the J gene TRBJ2-3; D unresolved. The V end was cut by 0 bases, the J end by 4 bases, with 3 bases between. This CDR3 spans 12 amino acids. Germline CDR1 and CDR2: SGDLS and YYNGEE. This CDR3 reads CASSVGPDTQYF. DNA for the CDR3: TGTGCCAGCAGCGTAGGTCCAGATACGCAGTATTTT.

The table lists this clonotype with a few counts. The chain has TRBV7-6 and TRBJ2-1; 15 positions match TRBD2. The CDR3 loop spans 18 amino acids. V shed 4 bases and J 0 bases; nucleotides not matched to a gene: 4. CDR1 and CDR2 from the germline V gene are SGHVS and FNYEAQ. The CDR3 loop reads CASSYGTSGGSSYNEQFF. The CDR3 DNA reads as TGTGCCAGCAGCTACGGGACTAGCGGGGGGAGCTCCTACAATGAGCAGTTCTTC. Supplemented by reference TRBV7-6 and TRBJ2-1, the full variable domain reads GAGVSQSPRYKVTKRGQDVALRCDPISGHVSLYWYRQALGQGPEFLTYFNYEAQQDKSGLPNDRFSAERPEGSISTLTIQRTEQRDSAMYRCASSYGTSGGSSYNEQFFGPGTRLTVL.

The rearrangement joins TRBV10-2 to TRBJ2-1; the match to TRBD2 covers 10 bases. Germline CDR1 is WSHSY and CDR2 is SAAADI. The CDR3 runs 19 residues. V shed 4 bases, J shed 0 bases, and the junction held 12 bases outside the gene matches. The CDR3 sequence is CASSGPSGGQFSSYNEQFF. In DNA, the CDR3 is TGCGCCAGCAGTGGACCTAGCGGGGGCCAATTTAGCTCCTACAATGAGCAGTTCTTC.

The sample holds a few counts of this clonotype. CDR3 region: CASSLGRELENEQYF. CDR3 nucleotides: TGTGCCAGCAGCTTAGGGCGGGAGCTTGAGAACGAGCAGTACTTC. The chain recombines TRBV7-9 with TRBJ2-7; 7 bases line up with TRBD2. CDR1 is SEHNR and CDR2 is FQNEAQ in the germline V gene (reference sequence). The CDR3 extends over 15 amino acids. V dropped 1 base and J dropped 5; count of bases not matched to a gene: 8. Complete variable domain (other parts from reference TRBV7-9 and TRBJ2-7): DTGVSQNPRHKITKRGQNVTFRCDPISEHNRLYWYRQTLGQGPEFLTYFQNEAQLEKSRLLSDRFSAERPKGSFSTLEIQRTEQGDSAMYLCASSLGRELENEQYFGPGTRLTVT.

This clonotype showed up just a few times. The rearrangement links TRBV6-5 to TRBJ1-4, with D possibly being TRBD1 (6 bases). The length of the CDR3 is 18 residues. CDR1 is MNHEY and CDR2 is SVGAGI in the germline V gene. V dropped 0 bases and J dropped 8 bases, with 22 bases sitting between them. CDR3 in amino acids: CASSYSRGAALAYEKLFF. The CDR3 bases are TGTGCCAGCAGTTACTCGAGGGGGGCGGCCTTGGCTTACGAAAAACTGTTTTTT.

CDR3 sequence (DNA): TGTGCCAGCAGTTATAGGCAGGGCCCTTCAACTAATGAAAAACTGTTTTTT. The encoded protein is CASSYRQGPSTNEKLFF. The chain links TRBV12-3 or TRBV12-4 to TRBJ1-4; D is perhaps TRBD1 (5 bases). This CDR3 is 17 amino acids long. Trimming removed 4 bases at V and 0 bases at J, with 15 bases between.